This T cell receptor beta chain was captured by sequencing in a study of blood T cell repertoires in COVID-19. For the study at large: The United States, Italy and Spain provided the acute and convalescent COVID-19 samples. T cells, B-cell-depleted T cells, or PBMCs supplied cDNA or gDNA.

Authors' data handling: The assay estimated nucleated cells by amplifying reference gene primers. Sequenced by immunoSEQ multiplex PCR; TCRdb stores in-frame clones only, minus some. V and J calls and clone size come straight from that table; D and trimming were deduced from the DNA. The data hold roughly 670,000 clones, with over 80% observed a single time. V trimming: 3 bases; J trimming: 6 bases; junction bases outside the gene matches: 2. The CDR3 has 14 residues. Germline V gene sequence: CDR1 ENHRY, CDR2 SYGVKD. This TCR came from a woman aged 18-30 years with acute or convalescent COVID-19. V is TRBV10-3 and J is TRBJ2-2; 9 nucleotides line up with TRBD1. Sequences were obtained from peripheral blood. The CDR3 DNA is TGTGCCATCAGTGATACAGGGGGCCCCGGGGAGCTGTTTTTT. Translating it yields CAISDTGGPGELFF.